Below, 26 T cell receptor beta chains from the same sample are listed, as sequenced in a study of cytomegalovirus exposure and HLA in healthy donors (TCRdb year 2017). The library came from the immunoSEQ multiplex PCR assay. The multiplex PCR relied on a mix of 60 forward primers for TCR Vbeta segments and 13 reverse primers for TCR Jbeta segments. TCRdb holds this immuneACCESS table with in-frame rearrangements only. Some clones are missing; in checked studies, unresolved V genes explain under half, and the rest has no known cause. The sample has approximately 32,000 clones on record, 85% to 95% of them singletons. The ten largest account for under 3.5% of the sample. The sample consisted of PBMCs. These receptors all come from a woman younger than 30 in good health and CMV-seronegative.

The CDR3 spells CASSRGVAGGPGYEQYF. DNA for the CDR3: TGTGCCAGCAGCCGGGGGGTAGCGGGAGGGCCCGGTTACGAGCAGTACTTC. The genes are TRBV7-9 and TRBJ2-7, with 11 bases aligning to TRBD2. V shed 5 bases, J shed 4 bases, and the junction held 13 bases outside the gene matches. The CDR3 consists of 17 residues. Germline values: CDR1 SEHNR, CDR2 FQNEAQ (reference sequence).

The V and J genes are TRBV5-5 and TRBJ2-1; 12 bases are shared with TRBD2. Germline assignment: CDR1 SGHKS and CDR2 YYEKEE (reference sequence). This CDR3 comprises 15 residues. The J segment lost 5 bases and the V segment lost 2 bases, leaving 2 bases of the junction unmatched. The CDR3 nucleotides read TGTGCCAGCAGCTTATCTAGCGGGAGGGACAATGAGCAGTTCTTC. Translating gives CASSLSSGRDNEQFF.

The V and J genes are TRBV12-5 and TRBJ2-1, with 12 bases lining up with TRBD2. The CDR3 sequence is 16 residues long. The J segment lost 6 bases and the V segment lost 5 bases, leaving 8 bases of the junction unmatched. Germline V gene lookup returns CDR1 LGHNT and CDR2 FRNRAP. The CDR3, as DNA: TGTGCTAGTGGTACTCTAGCGGGAGGGCCTTTCAATGAGCAGTTCTTC. Encoded protein: CASGTLAGGPFNEQFF.

J is TRBJ2-5 and V is TRBV15, with 8 positions matching TRBD1. This CDR3 has 16 amino acids. CDR1 LNHNV and CDR2 YYDKDF come from the germline V gene (reference sequence). V shed 5 bases and J 4 bases; nucleotides not matched to a gene: 12. The CDR3 protein is CATSSRTGRPGETQYF. CDR3 nucleotides: TGTGCCACCAGCTCACGGACAGGGCGCCCGGGAGAGACCCAGTACTTC.

The CDR3 nucleotides read TGTGCCAGCAGCGTGCCGAGACATTTTCTCTCTGGGGCCAACGTCCTGACTTTC. Translated: CASSVPRHFLSGANVLTF. The chain carries TRBV21-1 and TRBJ2-6; TRBD1 reflects the table's D call only, with no check against the DNA. TRBV21-1 is marked as a pseudogene. The length of the CDR3 is 18 residues.

The V call is TRBV7-9, the J call TRBJ1-2; D is ambiguous. V lost 1 base and J lost 8, with 14 bases in between. The CDR3 is 14 amino acids. Germline loops: CDR1 SEHNR, CDR2 FQNEAQ (reference sequence). This CDR3 is CASSLGRPTSGYTF. The CDR3 coding sequence is TGTGCCAGCAGCTTAGGGAGGCCAACGTCGGGCTACACCTTC.

This rearrangement joins TRBV9 to TRBJ2-1, with 10 bases lining up with TRBD1. CDR1 is SGDLS and CDR2 is YYNGEE in the germline V gene. With V trimmed by 0 bases and J by 8 bases, 11 bases remained unmatched. This CDR3 has 17 residues. CDR3 DNA: TGTGCCAGCAGCGTAGCTTTTGGGGGACAGGGGCCGGATGAGCAGTTCTTC. It translates to CASSVAFGGQGPDEQFF.

About this clone: Its ends do not fully match the called genes, so a read error is possible. DNA for the CDR3: TGTGCCAGCAACTTACTAGCGGGGGGCAGGGAGCAGTTCTTC. Encoded protein: CASNLLAGGREQFF. The chain has TRBV11-2 and TRBJ2-1, with TRBD2 matching over 12 bases. The V gene's germline CDR1 is SGHAT and CDR2 FQNNGV. The length of the CDR3 is 14 residues.

This clone was recorded a few times. V gene TRBV5-5 combines with J gene TRBJ2-7; D is possibly TRBD1 (6 bases). The CDR3 contains 14 residues. With 4 bases removed from V and 4 bases from J, the gap between germline ends came to 15 bases. Germline V gene lookup returns CDR1 SGHKS and CDR2 YYEKEE (reference sequence). CDR3 coding DNA: TGTGCCAGCAGCCCCGACAGGCATCAATACGAGCAGTACTTC. Amino acid sequence: CASSPDRHQYEQYF.

The chain joins TRBV5-1 to TRBJ2-7; 12 bases are a match to TRBD2. Trimming took 0 bases from V and 3 from J; bases not matched to a gene: 4. The length of the CDR3 is 16 residues. The germline V gene has CDR1 SGHRS and CDR2 YFSETQ. The CDR3 bases are TGCGCCAGCAGCTTGGAAGGACTAGCGGGGTACTACGAGCAGTACTTC. Translated, it gives CASSLEGLAGYYEQYF.

This rearrangement joins TRBV19 to TRBJ1-2; the D gene is possibly TRBD1 (6 bases). The germline V gene has CDR1 LNHDA and CDR2 SQIVND (reference sequence). This CDR3 is built from 15 residues. Trimming took off 9 bases at V and 1 base at J, with 18 bases between the two ends. The CDR3 loop is CASMDGHRVNYGYTF. CDR3 in DNA: TGTGCCAGCATGGACGGGCACAGGGTTAACTATGGCTACACCTTC.

The gene calls are TRBV9 and TRBJ2-7; 8 bases are a match to TRBD1. Germline CDR1 is SGDLS and CDR2 is YYNGEE. CDR3 length: 15 residues. The junction had 5 bases not matched to a gene; V was cut back by 0 bases and J by 3 bases. CDR3 region: CASSVAWDRSYEQYF. The CDR3, as DNA: TGTGCCAGCAGCGTAGCTTGGGACAGGAGCTACGAGCAGTACTTC.

V is TRBV7-3 and J is TRBJ1-1; 9 positions match TRBD1. Germline CDR1 reads SGHTA; CDR2 reads FQGTGA. The J segment lost 0 bases and the V segment lost 6 bases, leaving 5 bases of the junction unmatched. CDR3 length: 15 residues. Here the CDR3 reads CASSPGQGLNTEAFF. CDR3 DNA: TGTGCCAGCAGTCCGGGACAGGGTTTGAACACTGAAGCTTTCTTT.

This clone has just one count. V usage is TRBV6-4 and J usage is TRBJ2-2; the D is unclear. Between the trimmed V and J ends, which lost 2 bases and 2 bases, there was a span of 3 bases. Germline loops: CDR1 MRHNA, CDR2 SNTAGT. The CDR3 has 13 amino acids. The CDR3 protein is CASSDTNTGELFF. In nucleotides, the CDR3 is TGTGCCAGCAGTGACACTAACACCGGGGAGCTGTTTTTT.

The chain has TRBV13 and TRBJ2-2, with 13 bases matching TRBD2. CDR1 is PRHDT, CDR2 FYEKMQ, per germline (reference sequence). CDR3 length: 17 residues. V was pared by 5 bases and J by 5 bases, with 8 bases of the junction left unmatched. CDR3 protein: CASSPQGTSGTTGELFF. The CDR3 DNA reads TGTGCCAGCAGCCCCCAAGGGACTAGCGGGACTACCGGGGAGCTGTTTTTT. The variable domain in full, with the rest retrieved from reference TRBV13 and TRBJ2-2, is AAGVIQSPRHLIKEKRETATLKCYPIPRHDTVYWYQQGPGQDPQFLISFYEKMQSDKGSIPDRFSAQQFSDYHSELNMSSLELGDSALYFCASSPQGTSGTTGELFFGEGSRLTVL.

The V call is TRBV28, the J call TRBJ2-7, with 8 bases that match TRBD1. The CDR3 length is 14 residues. V lost 5 bases, J lost 5 bases, and 8 bases stayed unmatched. Per germline, CDR1 MDHEN and CDR2 SYDVKM. CDR3 sequence: CASSPQGELDEQYF. Written as DNA, the CDR3 is TGTGCCAGCAGTCCACAGGGGGAGTTAGACGAGCAGTACTTC.

This sequence joins TRBV7-3 and TRBJ2-1; 15 bases are shared with TRBD2. This CDR3 has 18 amino acids. V shed 5 bases, J shed 5 bases, and the junction held 10 bases outside the gene matches. CDR1 and CDR2 (germline): SGHTA, FQGTGA. Written as DNA, the CDR3 is TGTGCCAGCAGCACCGGGACTAGCGGGAGGACGATCCACAATGAGCAGTTCTTC. This sequence encodes CASSTGTSGRTIHNEQFF.

This chain connects TRBV15 to TRBJ2-3; D gene unclear. Germline CDR1 reads LNHNV; CDR2 reads YYDKDF (reference sequence). CDR3 size: 15 residues. V was cut by 3 bases and J by 2 bases, with 12 bases left in between. CDR3 amino acids: CATSSYLVATDTQYF. The CDR3 nucleotides are TGTGCCACCAGCAGTTACTTGGTAGCCACAGATACGCAGTATTTT. Drawing the rest from reference TRBV15 and TRBJ2-3, the complete variable domain is DAMVIQNPRYQVTQFGKPVTLSCSQTLNHNVMYWYQQKSSQAPKLLFHYYDKDFNNEADTPDNFQSRRPNTSFCFLDIRSPGLGDTAMYLCATSSYLVATDTQYFGPGTRLTVL.

The chain joins TRBV6-6 to TRBJ1-5; no definite D call. CDR3 length equals 12 residues. Deletions cut 6 bases from V and 3 bases from J, with 6 bases between. The germline V gene encodes CDR1 MNHNY and CDR2 SVGAGI (reference sequence). The CDR3 DNA reads as TGTGCCAGCAGGATACTCAATCAGCCCCAGCATTTT. Residues: CASRILNQPQHF.

This sequence joins TRBV7-2 and TRBJ2-7, with TRBD2 identical over 7 bases. Germline trimming cut 5 bases from V and 1 base from J; bases unmatched to any gene: 8. CDR1 and CDR2 (germline): SGHTA, FQGNSA. CDR3 size: 15 residues. In nucleotides, the CDR3 is TGTGCCAGCAGCCGCACTCTAGCGGAGTCCTACGAGCAGTACTTC. It is translated as CASSRTLAESYEQYF.

This chain links TRBV6-5 with TRBJ2-7; D might be TRBD1 (6 bases). This CDR3 region has 15 residues. The germline V gene has CDR1 MNHEY and CDR2 SVGAGI. The V end lost 2 bases, the J end lost 2 bases, and 13 bases lay between the germline ends. The CDR3: CASSYGAGTTYEQYF. The CDR3 DNA is TGTGCCAGCAGTTACGGTGCAGGGACAACCTACGAGCAGTACTTC.

CDR3 sequence reads: CALRGGHTEAFF. The CDR3, as DNA: TGTGCCCTTCGCGGGGGGCACACTGAAGCTTTCTTT. The chain employs TRBV28 and TRBJ1-1, with a possible D match to TRBD1 (6 bases). The CDR3 is 12 residues long. The V and J ends lost 11 bases and 3 bases respectively, with 13 bases between them. CDR1 is MDHEN and CDR2 is SYDVKM in the germline V gene.

The rearrangement uses TRBV10-1 and TRBJ2-3; 9 nucleotides align to TRBD1. The length of the CDR3 is 14 residues. The V segment lost 9 bases and the J segment 11 bases; nucleotides outside the gene matches: 15. CDR1 WNHNN and CDR2 SYGVQD come from the germline V gene (reference sequence). In nucleotides, the CDR3 is TGCGCCAGAAGGACAGGGGACCCGAAGGTTTTGCAGTATTTT. The encoded protein is CARRTGDPKVLQYF.

The J gene is TRBJ1-1, the V gene TRBV5-1; 7 nucleotides match TRBD1. Germline V lookup: CDR1 SGHRS, CDR2 YFSETQ. The CDR3 is 15 amino acids. V was clipped by 3 bases and J by 1 base; unmatched bases: 6. CDR3 amino acids: CASSSPGQKNTEAFF. The CDR3 DNA reads as TGCGCCAGCAGCTCCCCGGGACAGAAGAACACTGAAGCTTTCTTT.

The chain combines TRBV6-4 with TRBJ1-2, with D possibly matching TRBD1 (6 bases). The CDR3 totals 14 residues. V was clipped by 6 bases and J by 3 bases, with 14 bases between them. The germline gives CDR1 MRHNA, CDR2 SNTAGT. In DNA form, the CDR3 reads TGTGCCAGCAGCCCCCGGGACACCGACTATGGCTACACCTTC. Protein: CASSPRDTDYGYTF.

The chain is built from TRBV2 and TRBJ1-1; no clear D gene. The CDR3 spans 13 residues. The V end was cut by 2 bases, the J end by 3 bases, with 7 bases between. CDR1 is SNHLY and CDR2 is FYNNEI in the germline V gene. The CDR3 spells CASSEQSYTEAFF. CDR3 bases: TGTGCCAGCAGTGAACAGTCCTACACTGAAGCTTTCTTT.